This record looks at one TCR beta chain sequence and its context. Its antigen is not identified. Samples were taken several times over chemoradiotherapy. Measured with immunoSEQ multiplex PCR; TCRdb has only the in-frame clones, and not every one. Of about 7,800 clones in the sample, less than 75% are singletons; the top ten hold roughly 31%. CDR3 length: 15 amino acids. Germline CDR1 is GTSNPN and CDR2 is SVGIG (reference sequence). Trimming stripped 0 bases from V and 4 bases from J, with 15 bases between. The data stem from a study of chemoradiotherapy in HPV16-positive cancers. Background on the study: Candidate HPV-specific clones and shared TCR motifs came from two HPV16-positive patients. Study outcomes and limitations: HPV-responsive T-cell expansion during chemoradiotherapy was linked to improved recurrence-free survival in HPV16-positive patients. Candidate HPV-specific clones and E7-related TCR motifs grew in tumor during treatment.

This material was collected from a patient who underwent chemoradiotherapy. This clonotype originated in a human donor with HPV-associated anogenital cancer. The gene calls are TRBV30 and TRBJ2-5; weak D call: TRBD1 (6 bases). CDR3 bases: TGTGCCTGGAGTGTAGCGAGGGGGTCGATAGAGACCCAGTACTTC. Protein: CAWSVARGSIETQYF.